The text below deals with one T cell receptor beta chain. These data belong to a study of blood T cell repertoires in COVID-19. About the research overall: Specimens from acute and convalescent COVID-19 originated in the United States, Italy and Spain.

TCRdb's copy holds only in-frame clones and misses some; the assay was immunoSEQ multiplex PCR. The sample gives about 190,000 clones, 70% to 80% of which show up once; roughly an eighth is in the top ten. CDR3 size: 15 residues. Germline values: CDR1 SGHVS, CDR2 FQNEAQ. V was pared by 5 bases and J by 2 bases, with 6 bases of the junction left unmatched. The receptor's source is a woman in her forties or fifties with acute or convalescent COVID-19. Sequencing was carried out using peripheral blood. J is TRBJ1-2 and V is TRBV7-8; 9 bases are a match to TRBD1. CDR3 sequence (DNA): TGTGCCAGCAGCCGCGGACAGGGGACCAACTATGGCTACACCTTC. This codes for CASSRGQGTNYGYTF. Combining the CDR3 with reference TRBV7-8 and TRBJ1-2 gives the whole variable domain GAGVSQSPRYKVAKRGQDVALRCDPISGHVSLFWYQQALGQGPEFLTYFQNEAQLDKSGLPSDRFFAERPEGSVSTLKIQRTQQEDSAVYLCASSRGQGTNYGYTFGSGTRLTVV.